The next 27 T cell receptor beta chains were all read from a single sample in a study of tissue T cells after allogeneic stem cell transplantation. Time point defined: mouse harvest day 14 after allogeneic transplant. The graft held 10^6 splenic CD5+ T cells and 10^7 T-cell-depleted bone marrow cells. This table comes from immunoSEQ multiplex PCR, and its TCRdb copy is limited to in-frame clones, with some not included. The sample contains roughly 4,700 clones, approximately 30% of which appear only once. Source material: skin. The origin of the receptors is a female BALB/c mouse given C57BL/6 T cells with graft-versus-host disease after an allogeneic hematopoietic cell transplant.

This clone was seen a few times. Gene names are the mouse ones. The read terminates 1 residue ahead of where the CDR3 ends, so the germline J gene completes it. V usage is TRBV23 and J usage is TRBJ1-2; TRBD1 is taken as the D call from the table, unchecked against the DNA. This CDR3 spans 13 amino acids. Germline CDR1 and CDR2: KGHTA and FQNQQP. The DNA read from the CDR3 is TGCTCCAGCAGTCAGGGACAGGGGCCCGACTACACC. Translated: CSSSQGQGPDYT. The CDR3 in full is CSSSQGQGPDYTF. Supplemented by reference TRBV23 and TRBJ1-2, the full variable domain reads DAAVTQKPRYLIKMKGQEAEMKCIPEKGHTAVFWYQQKQSKELKFLIYFQNQQPLDQIDMVKERFSAVCPSSSLCSLGIRTCEAEDSALYLCSSSQGQGPDYTFGSGTRLLVI.

On this clone: The gene symbols are mouse symbols. CDR3 DNA, as far as it was read: TGTGCCAGCAGGAGGGTTTCCAACGAAAGATTATTT. Residues: CASRRVSNERLF. The full CDR3 protein is CASRRVSNERLFF. J is TRBJ1-4 and V is TRBV13-1; D is uncertain. The read ends 1 residue early relative to the CDR3; the germline J gene fills the gap. The V end was cut by 5 bases, the J end by 0 bases, with 5 bases between. CDR3 length equals 13 residues. Germline V CDR1 and CDR2: NSHNY, SYGAGN.

Points on this clone: Gene names refer to mouse genes. The CDR3 end falls 1 residue outside the read, so it is completed with the germline J gene. The rearrangement uses TRBV3 and TRBJ2-7; D may be TRBD2 (6 bases). Trimming removed 1 base at V and 0 bases at J, with 10 bases between. The CDR3 extends over 15 amino acids. Germline-derived CDR1 and CDR2 are SNHLY and FYNGKV (reference sequence). CDR3 loop: CASSLGWGPSYEQYF. CDR3 bases read: TGTGCCAGCAGCTTAGGCTGGGGCCCCTCCTATGAACAGTAC.

In its sample, this clone was seen a few times. The genes and germline here are from mouse. The sequenced fragment ends 1 residue before the CDR3 boundary, so the rest is inferred from the germline J gene. This specimen includes other DNA sequences encoding the same CDR3. The genes are TRBV26 and TRBJ1-2; D remains ambiguous. Germline V gene lookup returns CDR1 KGHPV and CDR2 FQNQEV (reference sequence). The CDR3 runs to 13 residues. The V end was cut by 4 bases, the J end by 0 bases, with 6 bases between. The chain's CDR3 is CASSPTANSDYTF. The sequenced CDR3 bases are TGTGCCAGCAGTCCTACAGCAAACTCCGACTACACC.

This clone is categorized as medium-sized. Germline and genes: mouse. The read ends 1 residue shy of where the CDR3 ends; the end is completed using the germline J gene. V usage is TRBV26 and J usage is TRBJ2-7; TRBD1 agrees at 11 bases. Germline lookup yields CDR1 KGHPV and CDR2 FQNQEV (reference sequence). This CDR3 contains 14 residues. V trimming: 3 bases; J trimming: 6 bases; junction bases outside the gene matches: 4. The CDR3 reads CASSLRDRGTEQYF. CDR3 DNA, as far as it was read: TGTGCCAGCAGTCTAAGGGACAGGGGGACTGAACAGTAC.

As for this clone: Gene names refer to mouse genes. The observed sequence ends 1 residue before the CDR3 terminus, with the missing tail filled in from the germline J gene. This sequence joins TRBV26 and TRBJ1-1, with TRBD1 as a possible D gene (6 bases). This CDR3 region has 13 residues. V was trimmed by 6 bases and J by 8 bases, leaving 16 bases between them. Germline V gene lookup returns CDR1 KGHPV and CDR2 FQNQEV (reference sequence). The CDR3 loop is CASSPEGGAEVFF. The CDR3 DNA, read in part, is TGTGCCAGCAGCCCTGAGGGGGGCGCGGAAGTCTTC.

A remark on this clone: Each gene name is a mouse one. The read gets to within 1 residue of the CDR3 end, and the germline J gene fills in the rest. The chain has TRBV26 and TRBJ2-7; 11 positions match TRBD2. Germline V lookup: CDR1 KGHPV, CDR2 FQNQEV (reference sequence). The J segment lost 4 bases and the V segment lost 4 bases, leaving 3 bases of the junction unmatched. The CDR3 extends over 14 amino acids. This chain's CDR3 is CASSRRDWGYEQYF. The sequenced part of the CDR3 DNA is TGTGCCAGCAGTCGCCGGGACTGGGGGTATGAACAGTAC. The full variable domain, rest sourced from reference TRBV26 and TRBJ2-7, is NSKVIQTPRYLVKGQGQKAKMRCIPEKGHPVVFWYQQNKNNEFKFLINFQNQEVLQQIDMTEKRFSAECPSNSPCSLEIQSSEAGDSALYLCASSRRDWGYEQYFGPGTRLTVL.

Details on this clone: Mouse germline and gene names are used. The CDR3 end falls 1 residue outside the read, so it is completed with the germline J gene. This chain connects TRBV4 to TRBJ2-4, with 7 bases lining up with TRBD2. Germline V gene sequence: CDR1 LGHDT, CDR2 YNNKQL (reference sequence). With 4 bases clipped from V and 6 bases from J, the junction kept 4 bases outside the gene matches. CDR3 size: 13 residues. The sequenced CDR3 bases are TGTGCCAGCAGCTTCGACTGGGTGAACACCTTGTAC. Its protein is CASSFDWVNTLY. The whole CDR3 is CASSFDWVNTLYF.

Details on this clone: Each gene name is a mouse one. Sequencing ends 1 residue short of the CDR3 end; the germline J gene provides the rest. The chain couples TRBV3 to TRBJ1-4; D call uncertain. The CDR3 is 15 residues long. CDR1 is SNHLY and CDR2 is FYNGKV in the germline V gene (reference sequence). Trimming removed 6 bases at V and 0 bases at J, with 11 bases between. The CDR3 loop is CASSHGRVSNERLFF. The sequenced CDR3 bases are TGTGCCAGCAGTCACGGACGGGTTTCCAACGAAAGATTATTT.

About this clone: Gene and germline names: mouse. The observed sequence ends 1 residue before the CDR3 terminus, with the missing tail filled in from the germline J gene. The rearrangement links TRBV26 to TRBJ1-1, with a tentative D call TRBD1 (5 bases). With 2 bases removed from V and 0 bases from J, the gap between germline ends came to 7 bases. This CDR3 region has 14 residues. Germline CDR1 and CDR2: KGHPV and FQNQEV (reference sequence). CDR3 DNA, as far as it was read: TGTGCCAGCAGTCTGGGGGGGGCAAACACAGAAGTCTTC. Its protein is CASSLGGANTEVF. The full-length CDR3 reads as CASSLGGANTEVFF.

In its sample, this clone was seen a few times. Mouse gene names and germline throughout. The read stops 1 residue short of the end of the CDR3; the missing end is completed from the germline J gene. The chain has TRBV3 and TRBJ2-7; TRBD2 agrees at 11 bases. This CDR3 has 12 residues. V gave up 4 bases and J gave up 9 bases; unmatched junction bases: 2. The germline gives CDR1 SNHLY, CDR2 FYNGKV (reference sequence). The CDR3 reads CASSSGLGVQYF. CDR3 DNA, as far as it was read: TGTGCCAGCAGCTCGGGACTGGGGGTACAGTAC.

Remarks on this clone: Gene names and germline match the mouse. The DNA ends 1 residue before the CDR3 does, and the rest of the CDR3 is filled in from the germline J gene. The rearrangement uses TRBV26 and TRBJ2-7, with 12 bases that match TRBD2. V was pared by 3 bases and J by 7 bases, with 7 bases of the junction left unmatched. The CDR3 is 15 residues long. Looked up from germline, CDR1 is KGHPV and CDR2 is FQNQEV (reference sequence). CDR3 amino acids: CASSLDWGGAGEQYF. CDR3 bases read: TGTGCCAGCAGTCTCGACTGGGGGGGCGCAGGAGAACAGTAC.

Points on this clone: The genes and germline here are from mouse. Coverage ceases 1 residue before the CDR3 finishes, and the germline J gene fills in the end. The rearrangement joins TRBV13-1 to TRBJ1-5; D remains ambiguous. CDR3 length: 11 residues. Per germline, CDR1 NSHNY and CDR2 SYGAGN. V shed 1 base and J shed 6 bases, with 2 bases lying between them. The CDR3 here is CASSDRQAPLF. The CDR3 bases that were read are TGTGCCAGCAGTGATCGCCAGGCTCCGCTT.

This clone is labeled as medium-sized (0.01 to 0.1%). Gene names are the mouse ones. The CDR3 end lies 1 residue beyond the end of the read and is filled in from the germline J gene. V and J are TRBV26 and TRBJ2-1, with 10 positions matching TRBD2. Unmatched junction bases numbered 3, after V lost 6 bases and J lost 1 base. Germline CDR1 is KGHPV and CDR2 is FQNQEV (reference sequence). This CDR3 spans 15 amino acids. This chain's CDR3 is CASRRTGGNYAEQFF. The sequenced part of the CDR3 DNA is TGTGCCAGCAGGCGGACTGGGGGAAACTATGCTGAGCAGTTC.

This clone was recorded a few times. Genes and germline come from the mouse. The DNA ends 1 residue before the CDR3 does, and the rest of the CDR3 is filled in from the germline J gene. The J gene is TRBJ2-4, the V gene TRBV13-2; D gene uncertain. V was clipped by 3 bases and J by 6 bases, with 5 bases between them. The CDR3 is 11 amino acids. The germline V gene encodes CDR1 NNHNN and CDR2 SYGAGS (reference sequence). The CDR3 here is CASGAFNTLYF. Incomplete CDR3 DNA: TGTGCCAGCGGTGCCTTTAACACCTTGTAC.

Details on this clone: The genes and germline here are from mouse. The CDR3 is cut off 1 residue early in the read; its end comes from the germline J gene. This rearrangement joins TRBV20 to TRBJ2-1, with TRBD2 matching over 8 bases. CDR3 length: 15 amino acids. V gave up 1 base and J gave up 0 bases; unmatched junction bases: 2. CDR1 and CDR2 from the germline V gene are GFQATS and STVNSAI. The CDR3 sequence: CGARAWGANYAEQFF. The covered CDR3 bases are TGTGGTGCTAGGGCCTGGGGGGCTAACTATGCTGAGCAGTTC.

About this clone itself: Gene names denote mouse genes. The observed sequence ends 1 residue before the CDR3 terminus, with the missing tail filled in from the germline J gene. The rearrangement links TRBV3 to TRBJ2-3; D remains ambiguous. This CDR3 has 13 amino acids. Germline CDR1 is SNHLY and CDR2 is FYNGKV (reference sequence). V was pared by 4 bases and J by 1 base, with 6 bases between. The sequenced part of the CDR3 DNA is TGTGCCAGCAGCTCCCGGGGTGCAGAAACGCTGTAT. This translates into CASSSRGAETLY. The full CDR3 sequence reads CASSSRGAETLYF.

With respect to this clone: These gene names are mouse names. The read stops 1 residue short of the end of the CDR3; the missing end is completed from the germline J gene. The chain uses TRBV3 and TRBJ1-4; possibly TRBD1 for D (5 bases). The V gene lost 1 base and the J gene lost 2 bases, with 5 bases spanning the gap. This CDR3 contains 14 residues. Germline values: CDR1 SNHLY, CDR2 FYNGKV (reference sequence). The CDR3 sequence is CASSLGQSNERLFF. The part of the CDR3 DNA that was read is TGTGCCAGCAGCTTAGGACAGTCCAACGAAAGATTATTT.

Concerning this clone: The gene symbols are mouse symbols. The observed sequence ends 1 residue before the CDR3 terminus, with the missing tail filled in from the germline J gene. The chain carries TRBV15 and TRBJ2-5, with D uncertain. V gave up 1 base and J gave up 5 bases, with 4 bases separating them. The germline V gene has CDR1 SGHND and CDR2 FRSKSL. The CDR3 runs 12 residues. The part of the CDR3 DNA that was read is TGTGCCAGCAGTTTAGGGGGAGACACCCAGTAC. It yields the protein CASSLGGDTQY. The CDR3 in its entirety is CASSLGGDTQYF.

In its sample, this clone ranks as medium-sized. Gene names and germline refer to mouse. The CDR3 is CASSLPGGSYEQYF. CDR3 bases read: TGTGCCAGCTCTCTCCCAGGGGGCTCCTATGAACAGTAC. This chain connects TRBV12-1 to TRBJ2-7; 7 nucleotides match TRBD1. The CDR3 extends 1 residue past the end of the read, so its final part is completed from the germline J gene. V shed 0 bases, J shed 0 bases, and the junction held 1 base outside the gene matches. This CDR3 comprises 14 residues. The V gene's germline CDR1 is SGHSN and CDR2 HYEKVE.

To note about this clone: Gene names refer to mouse genes. The CDR3 extends 1 residue past the end of the read, so its final part is completed from the germline J gene. The rearrangement joins TRBV3 to TRBJ2-5; 11 nucleotides agree with TRBD2. This CDR3 contains 15 residues. The ends lost 2 bases at V and 4 bases at J; junction bases unmatched: 2. Germline loops: CDR1 SNHLY, CDR2 FYNGKV (reference sequence). This CDR3 is CASSLLDWGEDTQYF. Incomplete CDR3 DNA: TGTGCCAGCAGCTTATTGGACTGGGGGGAAGACACCCAGTAC.

A word on this clone: Here the gene names and germline are mouse. The read halts 1 residue ahead of the CDR3 end, with the missing end drawn from the germline J gene. This chain joins TRBV23 and TRBJ1-1; TRBD1 is the table's D call, not checked against the DNA. The germline CDR1 and CDR2 sequences are KGHTA and FQNQQP. CDR3 length: 14 residues. The CDR3 bases that were read are TGCTCCAGCAGTCAATCGGGGACAGGGACAGAAGTCTTC. This translates into CSSSQSGTGTEVF. The CDR3 in full is CSSSQSGTGTEVFF.

On this clone: Germline and genes: mouse. The covered CDR3 bases are TGTGCCAGCAGCCCCCGGAATACGCTCTAT. Residues: CASSPRNTLY. The entire CDR3 reads CASSPRNTLYF. V and J are TRBV3 and TRBJ1-3; D gene unclear. The missing CDR3 end, 1 residue past where the read stops, is filled in from the germline J gene. V was trimmed by 5 bases and J by 7 bases, leaving 6 bases between them. The germline V gene encodes CDR1 SNHLY and CDR2 FYNGKV (reference sequence). The CDR3 is made up of 11 amino acids.

With respect to this clone: Each gene name is a mouse one. The read halts 1 residue ahead of the CDR3 end, with the missing end drawn from the germline J gene. This rearrangement joins TRBV26 to TRBJ1-6; D perhaps matches TRBD1 (5 bases). TRBJ1-6 is flagged as an ORF with uncertain function. Trimming left V 6 bases short and J 2 bases short, with 8 bases between. The germline gives CDR1 KGHPV, CDR2 FQNQEV (reference sequence). This CDR3 spans 14 amino acids. The CDR3 is CASSQGPYNSPLYF. CDR3 DNA (partial): TGTGCCAGCAGCCAGGGTCCCTATAATTCGCCCCTCTAC.

In the case of this clone: Genes and germline are mouse. This CDR3 is CASSEQGDEQYF. The DNA read from the CDR3 is TGTGCCAGCAGTGAACAGGGGGATGAACAGTAC. The V and J genes are TRBV13-1 and TRBJ2-7, with 8 bases aligning to TRBD1. The sequenced fragment ends 1 residue before the CDR3 boundary, so the rest is inferred from the germline J gene. Unmatched junction bases numbered 0, after V lost 2 bases and J lost 5 bases. The CDR3 totals 12 residues. Germline-derived CDR1 and CDR2 are NSHNY and SYGAGN.

Comments on this clone: Gene names are the mouse ones. The read is 1 residue too short to cover the CDR3 end, so that end is filled in from the germline J gene. The rearrangement uses TRBV19 and TRBJ1-1; D gene unclear. CDR3 length: 11 residues. Between the trimmed V and J ends, which lost 2 bases and 4 bases, there was a span of 3 bases. Germline V gene lookup returns CDR1 FNHDT and CDR2 SITEND (reference sequence). Incomplete CDR3 DNA: TGTGCCAGCAGTATCGGCACAGAAGTCTTC. Protein sequence: CASSIGTEVF. In full, the CDR3 reads CASSIGTEVFF.

On this clone itself: The gene names given are mouse names. The CDR3 goes on 1 residue after the read ends, and that part is filled in from the germline J gene. The chain uses TRBV20 and TRBJ1-3; TRBD1 agrees at 8 bases. The CDR3 has 19 amino acids. The germline V gene has CDR1 GFQATS and CDR2 STVNSAI. V shed 1 base and J 0 bases; nucleotides not matched to a gene: 14. CDR3 sequence reads: CGARGQGIGVPYSGNTLYF. Incomplete CDR3 DNA: TGTGGTGCTAGGGGACAGGGGATAGGGGTCCCCTATTCTGGAAATACGCTCTAT.